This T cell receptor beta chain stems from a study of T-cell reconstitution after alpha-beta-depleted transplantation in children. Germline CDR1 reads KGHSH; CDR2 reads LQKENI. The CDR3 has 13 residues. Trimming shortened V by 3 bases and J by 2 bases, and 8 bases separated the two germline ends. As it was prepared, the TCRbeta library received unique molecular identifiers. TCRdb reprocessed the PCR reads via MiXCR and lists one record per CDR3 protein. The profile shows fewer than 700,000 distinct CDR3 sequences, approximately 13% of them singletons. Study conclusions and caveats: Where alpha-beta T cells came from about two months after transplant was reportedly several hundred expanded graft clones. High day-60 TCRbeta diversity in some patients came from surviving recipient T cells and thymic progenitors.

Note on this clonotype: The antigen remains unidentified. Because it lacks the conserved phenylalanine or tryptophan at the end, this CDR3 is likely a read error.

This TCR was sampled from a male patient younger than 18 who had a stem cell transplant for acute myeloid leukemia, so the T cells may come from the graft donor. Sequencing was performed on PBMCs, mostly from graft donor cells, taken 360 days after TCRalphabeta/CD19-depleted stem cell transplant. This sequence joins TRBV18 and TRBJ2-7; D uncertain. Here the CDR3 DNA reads TGTGCCAGCTCACCTTCACATACCTACGAGCAGTACTCC. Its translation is CASSPSHTYEQYS.